This paragraph covers one T cell receptor (beta chain) sequence. Primers for the PCR totalled 60 Vbeta and 13 Jbeta. Measured with immunoSEQ multiplex PCR; TCRdb has only the in-frame clones, and not every one. Altogether 75,000 to 90,000 clones are present, about 77% being singletons, with the ten largest covering 3.3%. These data come from a study of cytomegalovirus exposure and HLA in healthy donors. The V and J ends lost 6 bases and 4 bases, in that order; junction bases with no gene match: 7. Looked up from germline, CDR1 is SGHRS and CDR2 is YFSETQ. CDR3 length equals 15 residues. Input material: PBMCs. The receptor was derived from a man aged 45-65 years in good health and CMV-seronegative. J is TRBJ1-3 and V is TRBV5-1, with 10 bases lining up with TRBD1. CDR3 in amino acids: CASKSGTGAGNTIYF. CDR3 DNA: TGCGCCAGCAAATCCGGGACAGGGGCCGGAAACACCATATATTTT.